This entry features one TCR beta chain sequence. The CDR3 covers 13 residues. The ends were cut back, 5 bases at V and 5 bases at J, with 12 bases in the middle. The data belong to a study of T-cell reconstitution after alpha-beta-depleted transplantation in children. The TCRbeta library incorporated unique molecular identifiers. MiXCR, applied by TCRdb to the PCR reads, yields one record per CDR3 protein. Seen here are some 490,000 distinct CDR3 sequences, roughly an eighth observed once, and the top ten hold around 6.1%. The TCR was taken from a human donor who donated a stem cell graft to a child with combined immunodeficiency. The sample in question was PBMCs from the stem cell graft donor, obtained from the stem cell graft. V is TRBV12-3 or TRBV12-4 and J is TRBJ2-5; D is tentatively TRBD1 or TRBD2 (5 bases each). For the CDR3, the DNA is TGTGCCAGCAGTGGGGACGGCCGGGAGACCCAGTACTTC. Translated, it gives CASSGDGRETQYF.